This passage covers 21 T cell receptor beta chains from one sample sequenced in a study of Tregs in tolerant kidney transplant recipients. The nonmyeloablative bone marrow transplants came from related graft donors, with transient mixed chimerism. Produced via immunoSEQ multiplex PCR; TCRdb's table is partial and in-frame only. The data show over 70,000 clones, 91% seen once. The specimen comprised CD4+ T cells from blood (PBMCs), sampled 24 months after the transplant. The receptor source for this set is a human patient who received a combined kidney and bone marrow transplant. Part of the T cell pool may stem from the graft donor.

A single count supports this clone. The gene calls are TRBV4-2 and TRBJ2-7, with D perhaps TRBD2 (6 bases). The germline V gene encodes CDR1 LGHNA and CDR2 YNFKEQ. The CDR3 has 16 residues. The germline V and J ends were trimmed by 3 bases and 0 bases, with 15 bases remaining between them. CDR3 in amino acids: CASSQDISGSSYEQYF. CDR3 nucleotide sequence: TGTGCCAGCAGCCAGGATATTAGCGGATCCTCCTACGAGCAGTACTTC.

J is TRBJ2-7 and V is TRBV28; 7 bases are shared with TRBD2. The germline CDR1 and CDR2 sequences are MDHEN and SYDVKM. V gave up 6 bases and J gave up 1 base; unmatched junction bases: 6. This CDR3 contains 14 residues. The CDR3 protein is CASRRSGNSYEQYF. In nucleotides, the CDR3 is TGTGCCAGCAGGCGAAGCGGGAATTCCTACGAGCAGTACTTC.

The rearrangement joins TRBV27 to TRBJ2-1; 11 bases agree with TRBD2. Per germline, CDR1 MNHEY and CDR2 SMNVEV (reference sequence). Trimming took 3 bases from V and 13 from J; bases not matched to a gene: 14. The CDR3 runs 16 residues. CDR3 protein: CASSFQFIAGGPIQFF. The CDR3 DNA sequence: TGTGCCAGCAGTTTCCAGTTTATAGCGGGAGGGCCAATTCAGTTCTTC.

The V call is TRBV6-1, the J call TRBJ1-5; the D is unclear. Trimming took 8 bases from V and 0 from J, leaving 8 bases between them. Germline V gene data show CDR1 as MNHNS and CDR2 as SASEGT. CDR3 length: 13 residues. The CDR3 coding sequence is TGTGCCAGCTGGACTCCTAGCAATCAGCCCCAGCATTTT. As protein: CASWTPSNQPQHF.

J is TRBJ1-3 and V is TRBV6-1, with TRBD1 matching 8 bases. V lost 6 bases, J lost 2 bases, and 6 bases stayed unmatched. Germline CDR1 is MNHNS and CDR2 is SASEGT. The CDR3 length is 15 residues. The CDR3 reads CASSAGGATGNTIYF. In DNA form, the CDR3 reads TGTGCCAGCAGCGCAGGGGGCGCGACTGGAAACACCATATATTTT.

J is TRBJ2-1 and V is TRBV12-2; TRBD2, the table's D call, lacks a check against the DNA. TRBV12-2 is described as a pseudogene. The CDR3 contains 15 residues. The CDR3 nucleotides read TGTGCAAGTCGCTTTAAGGCGGGGCGGTACAATGAGCAGTTCTTC. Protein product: CASRFKAGRYNEQFF.

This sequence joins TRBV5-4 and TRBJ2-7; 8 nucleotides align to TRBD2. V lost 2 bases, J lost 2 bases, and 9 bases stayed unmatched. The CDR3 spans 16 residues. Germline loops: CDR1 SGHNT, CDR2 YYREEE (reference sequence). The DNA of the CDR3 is TGTGCCAGCAGCTTCCTAGCGGGTGATTACGCCTACGAGCAGTACTTC. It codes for CASSFLAGDYAYEQYF.

CDR3 region: CASSIDRGWNGELFF. The CDR3 DNA reads as TGTGCCAGTAGTATAGATCGGGGTTGGAACGGGGAGCTGTTTTTT. The genes are TRBV19 and TRBJ2-2, with D possibly matching TRBD2 (5 bases). The V end lost 0 bases, the J end lost 7 bases, and 12 bases lay between the germline ends. This CDR3 spans 15 amino acids. From germline, CDR1 is LNHDA and CDR2 SQIVND (reference sequence).

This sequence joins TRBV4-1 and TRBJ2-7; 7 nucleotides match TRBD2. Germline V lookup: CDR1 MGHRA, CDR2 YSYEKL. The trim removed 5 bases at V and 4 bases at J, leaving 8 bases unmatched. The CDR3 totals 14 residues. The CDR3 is CASSKLADIYEQYF. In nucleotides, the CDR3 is TGCGCCAGCAGCAAGCTAGCGGATATATACGAGCAGTACTTC.

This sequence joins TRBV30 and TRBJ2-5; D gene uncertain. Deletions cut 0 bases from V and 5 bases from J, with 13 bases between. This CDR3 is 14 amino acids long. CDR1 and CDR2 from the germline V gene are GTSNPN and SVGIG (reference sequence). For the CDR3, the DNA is TGTGCCTGGAGTGTCTCTCTAGTTGGCGAGACCCAGTACTTC. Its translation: CAWSVSLVGETQYF.

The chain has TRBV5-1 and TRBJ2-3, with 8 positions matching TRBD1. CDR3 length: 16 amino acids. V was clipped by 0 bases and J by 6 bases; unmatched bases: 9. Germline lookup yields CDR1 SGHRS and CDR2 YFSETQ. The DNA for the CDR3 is TGCGCCAGCAGCTTGGACGGGCAGGGGGCAGTGGATACGCAGTATTTT. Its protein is CASSLDGQGAVDTQYF.

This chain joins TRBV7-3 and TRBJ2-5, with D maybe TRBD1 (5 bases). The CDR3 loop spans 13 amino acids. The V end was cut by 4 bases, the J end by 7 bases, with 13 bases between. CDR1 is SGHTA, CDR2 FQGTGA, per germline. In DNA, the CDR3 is TGTGCCAGCAGCTCCCAGGGTATAGGGACCCAGTACTTC. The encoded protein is CASSSQGIGTQYF.

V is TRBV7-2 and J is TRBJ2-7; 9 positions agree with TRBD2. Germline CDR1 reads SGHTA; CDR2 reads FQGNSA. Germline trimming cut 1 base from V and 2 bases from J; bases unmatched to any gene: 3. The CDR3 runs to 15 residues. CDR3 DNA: TGTGCCAGCAGCTTAGGACTAGCGGCTACCTACGAGCAGTACTTC. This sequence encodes CASSLGLAATYEQYF.

For the CDR3, the DNA is TGTGCCAGCAGCCAAGATATTCGGCTAGCGGCCACAGATACGCAGTATTTT. It specifies CASSQDIRLAATDTQYF. The chain is built from TRBV4-2 and TRBJ2-3; 7 nucleotides align to TRBD2. The CDR3 spans 17 residues. V lost 0 bases and J lost 2; bases outside the gene matches: 8. Germline V gene lookup returns CDR1 LGHNA and CDR2 YNFKEQ.

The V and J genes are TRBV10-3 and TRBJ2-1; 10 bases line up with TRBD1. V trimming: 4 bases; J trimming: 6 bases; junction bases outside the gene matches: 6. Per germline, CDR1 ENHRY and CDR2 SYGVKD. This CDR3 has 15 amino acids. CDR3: CAISGGTGAGNEQFF. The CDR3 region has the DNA TGTGCCATCAGTGGAGGGACAGGGGCGGGCAATGAGCAGTTCTTC.

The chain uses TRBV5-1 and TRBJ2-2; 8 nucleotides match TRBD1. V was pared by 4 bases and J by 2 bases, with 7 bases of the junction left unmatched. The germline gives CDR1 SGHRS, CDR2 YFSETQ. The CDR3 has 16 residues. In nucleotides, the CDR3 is TGCGCCAGCAGCGTGGGGACAGGTTCCAACACCGGGGAGCTGTTTTTT. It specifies CASSVGTGSNTGELFF.

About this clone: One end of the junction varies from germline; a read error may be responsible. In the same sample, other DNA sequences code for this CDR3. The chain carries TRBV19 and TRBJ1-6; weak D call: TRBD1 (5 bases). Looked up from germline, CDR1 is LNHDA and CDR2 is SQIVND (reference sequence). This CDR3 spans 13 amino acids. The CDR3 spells CASRDSLNSPLHF. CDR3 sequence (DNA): TGTGCCAGCAGGGATTCCCTTAATTCCCCCCTCCACTTT.

Here the CDR3 DNA reads TGTGCCAGCTCACCACCACAGGGCTTCCAAGAGACCCAGTACTTC. This translates into CASSPPQGFQETQYF. This rearrangement joins TRBV18 to TRBJ2-5, with D tentatively TRBD1 (6 bases). The CDR3 contains 15 residues. The germline V gene has CDR1 KGHSH and CDR2 LQKENI. V was clipped by 0 bases and J by 1 base, with 9 bases between them.

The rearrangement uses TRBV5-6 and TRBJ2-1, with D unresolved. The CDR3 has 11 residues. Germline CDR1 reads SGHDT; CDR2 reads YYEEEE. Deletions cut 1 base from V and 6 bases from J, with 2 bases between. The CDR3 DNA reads TGTGCCAGCAGCTTGCGCAATGAGCAGTTCTTC. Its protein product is CASSLRNEQFF.

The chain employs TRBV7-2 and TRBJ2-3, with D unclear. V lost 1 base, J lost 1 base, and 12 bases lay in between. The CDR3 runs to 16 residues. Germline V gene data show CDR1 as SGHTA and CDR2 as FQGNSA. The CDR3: CASSLGRSFGTDTQYF. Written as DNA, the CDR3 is TGTGCCAGCAGCTTAGGGCGGTCGTTCGGCACAGATACGCAGTATTTT.

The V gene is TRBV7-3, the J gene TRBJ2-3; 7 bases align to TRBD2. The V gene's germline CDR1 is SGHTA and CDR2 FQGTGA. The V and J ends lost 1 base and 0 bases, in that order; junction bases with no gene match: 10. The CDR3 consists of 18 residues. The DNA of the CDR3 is TGTGCCAGCAGCTTAAGTCTCCCGGGGGGACCTAGCACAGATACGCAGTATTTT. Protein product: CASSLSLPGGPSTDTQYF.